This is a list of T cell receptor beta chains from one sample in a study of immune characterization of retroperitoneal liposarcoma. TCRdb redid the calling of the PCR reads with MiXCR, one entry per CDR3 protein. The sample carries 10,000 to 11,000 distinct CDR3 sequences, around 35% recorded once. The sequenced sample was tumor tissue. These receptors were taken from a male donor with retroperitoneal liposarcoma. The CDR3 runs from the conserved cysteine through the conserved F or W. The order of the fields is CDR3 protein, CDR3 DNA, clone size, D gene, V gene, J gene. D genes are given only for firm matches. Expanded clones are given a class, and other clones once, few, many or no size at all.

CASSRLAGGYNEQFF	TGTGCCAGCAGCCGTCTAGCGGGAGGATACAATGAGCAGTTCTTC	-	TRBD2	TRBV6-1	TRBJ2-1
CASSLAGTGICEQFF	TGTGCCAGCAGCTTAGCCGGGACAGGGATTTGCGAGCAGTTCTTC	-	TRBD1	TRBV7-2	TRBJ2-1
CASSYSRGNSYEQYF	TGTGCCAGCAGTTACTCTAGGGGCAACTCCTACGAGCAGTACTTC	-	-	TRBV6-6	TRBJ2-7
CASSTGAGNEQFF	TGTGCCAGCAGCACGGGGGCAGGGAACGAGCAGTTCTTC	many	-	TRBV7-3	TRBJ2-1
CASRGAGGTGELFF	TGTGCCAGCAGGGGAGCGGGGGGAACCGGGGAGCTGTTTTTT	-	TRBD2	TRBV6-1	TRBJ2-2
CASSLDEGPTYEQFF	TGTGCCAGCAGCTTAGATGAGGGGCCCACCTACGAGCAGTTCTTC	few	-	TRBV7-6	TRBJ2-1
CASSLGPTGGQETQFF	TGTGCCAGCAGCTTAGGGCCGACAGGGGGCCAAGAGACCCAGTTCTTC	-	TRBD1	TRBV11-3	TRBJ2-1
CASSLAGGYEQFF	TGTGCCAGCAGTCTAGCGGGGGGCTACGAGCAGTTCTTC	-	TRBD2	TRBV6-1	TRBJ2-1
CASSEGAGGSSYNEQYF	TGTGCCAGCAGTGAAGGAGCAGGGGGGAGCTCCTACAATGAGCAGTACTTC	medium-sized	-	TRBV6-1	TRBJ2-7
CASSLVGFSYEQYF	TGTGCCAGCAGCTTAGTAGGCTTCTCCTACGAGCAGTACTTC	-	-	TRBV7-9	TRBJ2-7
CASSRNTGELFF	TGTGCCAGCAGCCGTAACACCGGGGAGCTGTTTTTT	-	-	TRBV6-1	TRBJ2-2
CASRDDKNTGELFF	TGTGCCAGCAGGGATGACAAGAACACCGGGGAGCTGTTTTTT	-	-	TRBV25-1	TRBJ2-2
CASSLRGLDEQFF	TGTGCCAGCAGCTTAAGGGGGCTAGATGAGCAGTTCTTC	-	TRBD1	TRBV7-2	TRBJ2-1
CASSFRNEQFF	TGTGCCAGCAGTTTCCGCAATGAGCAGTTCTTC	-	-	TRBV27	TRBJ2-1
CASSTPGTGKEQYF	TGTGCCAGCAGCACACCCGGGACAGGGAAAGAGCAGTACTTC	few	TRBD1	TRBV7-6	TRBJ2-5
CASSPIAGAGTDTQYF	TGTGCCAGCAGCCCTATAGCGGGGGCGGGGACAGATACGCAGTATTTT	-	TRBD2	TRBV6-1	TRBJ2-3
CASSLDLVADPQDEQFF	TGTGCCAGCAGCTTAGATCTTGTGGCCGACCCGCAGGACGAGCAGTTCTTC	many	-	TRBV11-3	TRBJ2-1
CASSGRKGETQYF	TGTGCCAGCAGCGGACGGAAGGGGGAGACCCAGTACTTC	medium-sized	-	TRBV7-2	TRBJ2-5